This T cell receptor (beta chain) was identified during a study of T-cell reconstitution after alpha-beta-depleted transplantation in children. Whole-study findings and limits: Alpha-beta T cells about two months after transplant reportedly derived from several hundred expanded graft clones. Some patients showed high day-60 TCRbeta diversity, which derived from surviving recipient T cells and thymic progenitors. A year had passed since transplant, and T-cell counts and diversity by then came mostly from newly produced T cells.

The germline CDR1 and CDR2 sequences are DFQATT and SNEGSKA (reference sequence). CDR3 length equals 12 residues. V dropped 6 bases and J dropped 11 bases, with 19 bases sitting between them. A TCRbeta library incorporating unique molecular identifiers was prepared. TCRdb passed the PCR reads through MiXCR, listing each CDR3 protein once. The sample has 440,000 or so distinct CDR3 sequences, over 40% seen once; the top ten hold 25% to 30%. As for this clonotype: Its antigen remains unidentified.

Sample: PBMCs, taken before TCRalphabeta/CD19-depleted stem cell transplant. The receptor was derived from a girl aged 2 to 9 with aplastic anemia, due to receive a stem cell transplant. V is TRBV20-1 and J is TRBJ1-1, with a weak D call TRBD1 (6 bases). CDR3 sequence reads: CSAWGGGVMAFF. In DNA form, the CDR3 reads TGCAGTGCCTGGGGGGGGGGCGTTATGGCTTTCTTT.